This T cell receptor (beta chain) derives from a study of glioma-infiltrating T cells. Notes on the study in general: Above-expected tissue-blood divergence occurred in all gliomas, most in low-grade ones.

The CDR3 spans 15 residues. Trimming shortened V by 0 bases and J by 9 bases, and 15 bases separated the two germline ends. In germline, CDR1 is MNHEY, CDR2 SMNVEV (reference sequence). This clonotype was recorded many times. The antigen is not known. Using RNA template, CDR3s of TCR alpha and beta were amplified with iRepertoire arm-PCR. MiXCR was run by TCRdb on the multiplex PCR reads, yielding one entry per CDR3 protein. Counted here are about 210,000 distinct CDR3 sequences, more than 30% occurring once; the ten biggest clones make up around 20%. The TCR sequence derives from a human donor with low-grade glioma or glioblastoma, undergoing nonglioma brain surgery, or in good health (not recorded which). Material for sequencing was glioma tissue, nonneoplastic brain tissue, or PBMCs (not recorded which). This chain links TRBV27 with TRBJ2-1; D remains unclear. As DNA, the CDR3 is TGTGCCAGCAGTTTATCTGCGGTAGGTCCGGGTGAGCAGTTCTTC. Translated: CASSLSAVGPGEQFF.